These 27 T cell receptor beta chains share one sample of origin, sequenced in a study of shared clonotypes between healthy human individuals. Only in-frame clones appear in the TCRdb table, and some are missing; sequencing was by immunoSEQ multiplex PCR. The table shows 450,000 to 550,000 clones, with less than 85% occurring only once. Material: PBMCs. Source of these receptors: a woman aged 40 to 50 in good health. Some clones in this sample may be carry-over from other donors' samples.

This clone came up a few times. The chain combines TRBV28 with TRBJ1-1; D is uncertain. The V end lost 2 bases, the J end lost 5 bases, and 12 bases lay between the germline ends. The CDR3 runs to 14 residues. Germline CDR1 reads MDHEN; CDR2 reads SYDVKM. This chain's CDR3 is CASSLSTKITEAFF. In nucleotides, the CDR3 is TGTGCCAGCAGTTTAAGCACCAAGATTACTGAAGCTTTCTTT.

The chain has TRBV7-3 and TRBJ2-1; the match to TRBD2 covers 14 bases. The CDR3 spans 18 residues. The trim removed 5 bases at V and 3 bases at J, leaving 9 bases unmatched. The germline CDR1 and CDR2 sequences are SGHTA and FQGTGA. CDR3 region: CASSMTGTSGRLYNEQFF. Here the CDR3 DNA reads TGTGCCAGCAGCATGACCGGGACTAGCGGGAGACTCTACAATGAGCAGTTCTTC.

This clone was recorded a few times. This rearrangement joins TRBV28 to TRBJ2-5; TRBD2 aligns across 9 bases. The length of the CDR3 is 17 residues. Trimming at V came to 1 base and at J to 4 bases, leaving 10 bases not matched to a gene. CDR1 is MDHEN and CDR2 is SYDVKM in the germline V gene. The CDR3 spells CASSLYIGGRAPETQYF. CDR3 bases: TGTGCCAGCAGTTTATACATAGGCGGGAGGGCCCCAGAGACCCAGTACTTC.

This sequence joins TRBV7-9 and TRBJ2-3; perhaps TRBD2 as D (6 bases). Germline V gene data show CDR1 as SEHNR and CDR2 as FQNEAQ (reference sequence). V dropped 0 bases and J dropped 2 bases, with 9 bases sitting between them. The CDR3 extends over 15 amino acids. The CDR3 DNA reads TGTGCCAGCAGCTTAGCTGCGGGGCACACAGATACGCAGTATTTT. Translation gives CASSLAAGHTDTQYF. Full variable domain (missing parts from reference TRBV7-9 and TRBJ2-3): DTGVSQNPRHKITKRGQNVTFRCDPISEHNRLYWYRQTLGQGPEFLTYFQNEAQLEKSRLLSDRFSAERPKGSFSTLEIQRTEQGDSAMYLCASSLAAGHTDTQYFGPGTRLTVL.

This rearrangement joins TRBV28 to TRBJ2-1, with 9 bases matching TRBD1. The CDR3 has 14 amino acids. Germline V CDR1 and CDR2: MDHEN, SYDVKM. V shed 3 bases, J shed 6 bases, and the junction held 3 bases outside the gene matches. The CDR3 nucleotides read TGTGCCAGCAGTTTCGTGACAGGGGGCAATGAGCAGTTCTTC. It codes for CASSFVTGGNEQFF.

This clone was observed a single time. The chain couples TRBV29-1 to TRBJ2-1; D remains ambiguous. The CDR3 covers 13 residues. CDR1 and CDR2 from the germline V gene are SQVTM and ANQGSEA. Trimming took off 1 base at V and 10 bases at J, with 14 bases between the two ends. The CDR3 DNA reads TGCAGCGTTGAAGGCTGGCCCCCTGGGGAGCAGTTCTTC. It is translated as CSVEGWPPGEQFF.

This clone was seen once. The chain couples TRBV7-2 to TRBJ2-1, with D uncertain. The germline V gene encodes CDR1 SGHTA and CDR2 FQGNSA. The CDR3 length is 13 residues. V was shortened by 1 base and J by 4 bases, with 5 bases between the two germline ends. CDR3 DNA sequence: TGTGCCAGCAGCTTAGAGATTTACAATGAGCAGTTCTTC. Residues: CASSLEIYNEQFF. Combining the CDR3 with reference TRBV7-2 and TRBJ2-1 gives the whole variable domain GAGVSQSPSNKVTEKGKDVELRCDPISGHTALYWYRQSLGQGLEFLIYFQGNSAPDKSGLPSDRFSAERTGGSVSTLTIQRTQQEDSAVYLCASSLEIYNEQFFGPGTRLTVL.

The chain recombines TRBV29-1 with TRBJ2-5; 12 positions agree with TRBD2. Trimming removed 4 bases from V and 5 bases from J; junction bases left unmatched: 14. Germline lookup yields CDR1 SQVTM and CDR2 ANQGSEA. This CDR3 region has 17 residues. The CDR3 nucleotides are TGCAGCGTTGTGGGACTAGCGGGTGCAGAGGCCCGGGAGACCCAGTACTTC. This sequence encodes CSVVGLAGAEARETQYF. The full variable domain, completed using reference TRBV29-1 and TRBJ2-5, is SAVISQKPSRDICQRGTSLTIQCQVDSQVTMMFWYRQQPGQSLTLIATANQGSEATYESGFVIDKFPISRPNLTFSTLTVSNMSPEDSSIYLCSVVGLAGAEARETQYFGPGTRLLVL.

The rearrangement links TRBV27 to TRBJ2-7; D might be TRBD2 (6 bases). Trimming took 7 bases from V and 0 from J, leaving 16 bases between them. The CDR3 totals 15 residues. CDR1 is MNHEY and CDR2 is SMNVEV in the germline V gene (reference sequence). The CDR3 DNA follows: TGTGCCAGCATGCCCTCTGGCGGGGCCTCCTACGAGCAGTACTTC. It translates to CASMPSGGASYEQYF.

CDR3 amino acids: CASSLGRGLAGVSQFF. As DNA, the CDR3 is TGTGCCAGCAGCTTAGGGAGGGGTCTAGCGGGAGTCAGTCAGTTCTTC. The chain links TRBV7-2 to TRBJ2-1, with TRBD2 matching over 10 bases. The V segment lost 1 base and the J segment 13 bases; nucleotides outside the gene matches: 13. Germline V gives CDR1 SGHTA, CDR2 FQGNSA. The CDR3 covers 16 residues.

The V call is TRBV5-1, the J call TRBJ2-7, with 9 positions matching TRBD2. This CDR3 has 13 amino acids. The V gene end was trimmed by 5 bases and the J gene end by 6 bases; junction bases not matched to a gene: 6. Germline CDR1 and CDR2: SGHRS and YFSETQ. The CDR3 sequence is CASSVSGSVEQYF. Written as DNA, the CDR3 is TGCGCCAGCAGTGTTAGCGGGAGTGTCGAGCAGTACTTC.

The chain carries TRBV28 and TRBJ2-2; no clear D gene. Trimming left V 8 bases short and J 6 bases short, with 16 bases between. Germline loops: CDR1 MDHEN, CDR2 SYDVKM. The CDR3 consists of 14 residues. The CDR3 loop is CASAYLTRPGELFF. The DNA of the CDR3 is TGTGCCAGCGCCTACTTAACCCGCCCCGGGGAGCTGTTTTTT. The full variable domain, completed using reference TRBV28 and TRBJ2-2, is DVKVTQSSRYLVKRTGEKVFLECVQDMDHENMFWYRQDPGLGLRLIYFSYDVKMKEKGDIPEGYSVSREKKERFSLILESASTNQTSMYLCASAYLTRPGELFFGEGSRLTVL.

This chain joins TRBV19 and TRBJ2-1; TRBD2 might be the D (6 bases). The germline V and J ends were trimmed by 6 bases and 3 bases, with 18 bases remaining between them. This CDR3 spans 16 amino acids. From germline, CDR1 is LNHDA and CDR2 SQIVND (reference sequence). CDR3 DNA: TGTGCCAGTAGCCATCGACTAGATCTATACTACAATGAGCAGTTCTTC. Its protein product is CASSHRLDLYYNEQFF.

This chain uses TRBV11-2 with TRBJ2-2; no clear D. Per germline, CDR1 SGHAT and CDR2 FQNNGV. V lost 5 bases to trimming and J lost 2 bases, with 12 bases between them. The CDR3 loop spans 15 amino acids. CDR3 sequence: CASSPGFGNTGELFF. The CDR3 DNA follows: TGTGCCAGCAGCCCAGGATTTGGAAACACCGGGGAGCTGTTTTTT. Full variable domain (missing parts from reference TRBV11-2 and TRBJ2-2): EAGVAQSPRYKIIEKRQSVAFWCNPISGHATLYWYQQILGQGPKLLIQFQNNGVVDDSQLPKDRFSAERLKGVDSTLKIQPAKLEDSAVYLCASSPGFGNTGELFFGEGSRLTVL.

The chain links TRBV28 to TRBJ1-3, with 9 bases fitting TRBD1. The CDR3 totals 15 residues. Germline V CDR1 and CDR2: MDHEN, SYDVKM. The ends lost 2 bases at V and 2 bases at J; junction bases unmatched: 1. CDR3 residues: CASSLGTGTGNTIYF. The CDR3 nucleotides read TGTGCCAGCAGTTTAGGGACAGGGACTGGAAACACCATATATTTT.

The rearrangement joins TRBV30 to TRBJ2-1, with TRBD2 identical over 10 bases. The germline V gene encodes CDR1 GTSNPN and CDR2 SVGIG (reference sequence). The CDR3 extends over 13 amino acids. V trimming: 2 bases; J trimming: 11 bases; junction bases outside the gene matches: 6. CDR3 amino acids: CAWSKGTSAKQFF. The CDR3 coding sequence is TGTGCCTGGAGTAAAGGGACTAGCGCAAAGCAGTTCTTC.

The gene calls are TRBV15 and TRBJ2-1; 9 bases line up with TRBD2. This CDR3 has 17 amino acids. Losses at the gene ends were 0 bases for V and 4 bases for J; bases not matched to a gene: 7. Looked up from germline, CDR1 is LNHNV and CDR2 is YYDKDF (reference sequence). The CDR3 DNA reads TGTGCCACCAGCAGAGATGTTAGCGGGAGTCAGTACAATGAGCAGTTCTTC. Protein: CATSRDVSGSQYNEQFF.

This chain uses TRBV2 with TRBJ2-2; the match to TRBD1 covers 7 bases. CDR1 is SNHLY and CDR2 is FYNNEI in the germline V gene. The CDR3 covers 15 residues. Trimming took 4 bases from V and 2 from J; bases not matched to a gene: 4. The CDR3 sequence is CASSVQGTNTGELFF. DNA of the CDR3: TGTGCCAGCAGTGTACAGGGGACCAACACCGGGGAGCTGTTTTTT.

The rearrangement links TRBV4-1 to TRBJ1-2; tentatively, D is TRBD1 (5 bases). CDR1 and CDR2 (germline): MGHRA, YSYEKL. The CDR3 is 14 amino acids. V was cut by 4 bases and J by 6 bases, with 15 bases left in between. In nucleotides, the CDR3 is TGCGCCAGCAGCCCCTTGGGGGGTGGGGATGGCTACACCTTC. Translated, it gives CASSPLGGGDGYTF.

The J gene is TRBJ2-2, the V gene TRBV9, with a tentative D call TRBD1 (7 bases). The germline gives CDR1 SGDLS, CDR2 YYNGEE. The V gene lost 4 bases and the J gene lost 1 base, with 11 bases spanning the gap. CDR3 length equals 15 residues. CDR3 sequence (DNA): TGTGCCAGCAGCCGACAGGGAGGGAACACCGGGGAGCTGTTTTTT. Its protein is CASSRQGGNTGELFF.

The chain uses TRBV28 and TRBJ2-5, with 8 positions matching TRBD2. The assigned J gene may be wrong: the sequence end matches TRBJ2-7 better. Per germline, CDR1 MDHEN and CDR2 SYDVKM. The CDR3 covers 15 residues. CDR3 in DNA: TGTGCCAGCAGGCGAGCGGGAGCCGGACCCTACGAGCAGTACTTC. It encodes CASRRAGAGPYEQYF.

The chain uses TRBV30 and TRBJ2-1, with no clear D. The germline V gene encodes CDR1 GTSNPN and CDR2 SVGIG (reference sequence). The length of the CDR3 is 13 residues. V was cut by 2 bases and J by 8 bases, with 13 bases left in between. The CDR3 region has the DNA TGTGCCTGGAGTTGGCAGGTCATGGATGAGCAGTTCTTC. Protein product: CAWSWQVMDEQFF.

The V gene is TRBV5-1, the J gene TRBJ2-5; 7 bases fit TRBD2. There are 16 residues in the CDR3. Losses at the gene ends were 1 base for V and 4 bases for J; bases not matched to a gene: 10. Per germline, CDR1 SGHRS and CDR2 YFSETQ. CDR3 DNA: TGCGCCAGCAGCTTGTCGGGTCAGGGCGGGGGAGAGACCCAGTACTTC. This encodes CASSLSGQGGGETQYF. Complete variable domain (other parts from reference TRBV5-1 and TRBJ2-5): KAGVTQTPRYLIKTRGQQVTLSCSPISGHRSVSWYQQTPGQGLQFLFEYFSETQRNKGNFPGRFSGRQFSNSRSEMNVSTLELGDSALYLCASSLSGQGGGETQYFGPGTRLLVL.

The genes are TRBV11-2 and TRBJ2-5; possible D gene TRBD2, 5 bases. The CDR3 is 16 amino acids. V was clipped by 1 base and J by 1 base, with 13 bases between them. Per germline, CDR1 SGHAT and CDR2 FQNNGV. The CDR3 region is CASSLGGARIQETQYF. The CDR3 DNA sequence: TGTGCCAGCAGCTTAGGGGGAGCACGGATCCAAGAGACCCAGTACTTC. The full variable domain, with the rest looked up from reference TRBV11-2 and TRBJ2-5, is EAGVAQSPRYKIIEKRQSVAFWCNPISGHATLYWYQQILGQGPKLLIQFQNNGVVDDSQLPKDRFSAERLKGVDSTLKIQPAKLEDSAVYLCASSLGGARIQETQYFGPGTRLLVL.

The chain links TRBV7-2 to TRBJ2-1; D not resolved. Per germline, CDR1 SGHTA and CDR2 FQGNSA. This CDR3 is built from 15 residues. The V end lost 7 bases, the J end lost 9 bases, and 22 bases lay between the germline ends. The CDR3 DNA follows: TGTGCCAGCATTCCCATTGGCGAACGAATGGGTGAGCAGTTCTTC. It specifies CASIPIGERMGEQFF.

The V call is TRBV27, the J call TRBJ1-2; D is ambiguous. V was pared by 0 bases and J by 7 bases, with 9 bases between. The CDR3 extends over 13 amino acids. Looked up from germline, CDR1 is MNHEY and CDR2 is SMNVEV (reference sequence). The CDR3 DNA sequence: TGTGCCAGCAGTTTATCGAGGTTTGGTGGCTACACCTTC. It codes for CASSLSRFGGYTF.

The V and J genes are TRBV11-3 and TRBJ2-1, with 11 bases identical to TRBD2. Germline CDR1 SGHNT, CDR2 YENEEA. The CDR3 is 16 residues long. The junction had 6 bases not matched to a gene; V was cut back by 3 bases and J by 5 bases. CDR3 in amino acids: CASSLGTSGVDNEQFF. The DNA of the CDR3 is TGTGCCAGCAGCTTGGGGACTAGCGGAGTCGACAATGAGCAGTTCTTC.